A single sample is the source of the 20 T cell receptor beta chains below, sequenced in a study of shared clonotypes between healthy human individuals (dated by TCRdb to 2018 to 2021). Libraries came from the immunoSEQ multiplex PCR assay. Not all clones reach the TCRdb copy of this immuneACCESS table, which keeps in-frame sequences only. Checked studies attribute under half of the gap to unresolved V genes and leave the rest unexplained. The sample has around 2,000,000 clones on record, about 95% of them singletons. The top ten hold 0.9% to 1.3% of the sample. CD8 naive samples were CD45RO-negative cells positively selected for CCR7, giving a CD45RA+CCR7+ population that excluded TemRA cells. Sequenced material: naive CD8+ T cells sorted from blood. According to the study, the label for this sample's cell subset or site signals: CD45RA+CCR7+. The receptors were sampled from a man younger than 30 in good health.

The chain is built from TRBV6-5 and TRBJ1-3; D is uncertain. Germline CDR1 is MNHEY and CDR2 is SVGAGI. V lost 2 bases to trimming and J lost 1 base, with 9 bases between them. The CDR3 has 15 amino acids. The CDR3: CASSYNSGSGNTIYF. The DNA for the CDR3 is TGTGCCAGCAGTTACAATTCGGGGTCTGGAAACACCATATATTTT.

This clone is a singleton in its sample. The chain links TRBV27 to TRBJ2-5, with TRBD1 matching over 9 bases. The CDR3 runs 18 residues. Trimming took 1 base from V and 3 from J; bases not matched to a gene: 12. In germline, CDR1 is MNHEY, CDR2 SMNVEV (reference sequence). The DNA of the CDR3 is TGTGCCAGCAGTTTATGGGGGGTACCGGGACAGGGAGAAGAGACCCAGTACTTC. Amino acid sequence: CASSLWGVPGQGEETQYF.

V usage is TRBV2 and J usage is TRBJ2-7; 9 bases map to TRBD1. Per germline, CDR1 SNHLY and CDR2 FYNNEI. V gave up 6 bases and J gave up 1 base; unmatched junction bases: 4. The CDR3 runs 14 residues. CDR3 nucleotide sequence: TGTGCCAGCAGGGGACAGGGAGGATCCTACGAGCAGTACTTC. This gives the protein CASRGQGGSYEQYF.

This clone occurred once. The chain joins TRBV7-2 to TRBJ2-7, with TRBD2 matching 11 bases. From germline, CDR1 is SGHTA and CDR2 FQGNSA. The CDR3 has 18 amino acids. V lost 0 bases, J lost 5 bases, and 12 bases stayed unmatched. CDR3 sequence: CASSLALLAGGRGDEQYF. Here the CDR3 DNA reads TGTGCCAGCAGCTTAGCTCTTCTAGCGGGGGGCCGTGGCGACGAGCAGTACTTC.

The chain couples TRBV9 to TRBJ2-7; D gene ambiguous. This CDR3 spans 12 amino acids. The germline gives CDR1 SGDLS, CDR2 YYNGEE. V was trimmed by 3 bases and J by 5 bases, leaving 9 bases between them. CDR3 loop: CASSANMDEQYF. CDR3 nucleotide sequence: TGTGCCAGCAGCGCGAATATGGACGAGCAGTACTTC.

This rearrangement joins TRBV11-3 to TRBJ2-1, with 12 bases aligning to TRBD2. CDR1 and CDR2 from the germline V gene are SGHNT and YENEEA. Trimming took 5 bases from V and 9 from J; bases not matched to a gene: 11. This CDR3 is 16 amino acids long. The chain's CDR3 is CASSPDGLAGYVEQFF. The CDR3 nucleotides read TGTGCCAGCAGCCCCGATGGACTAGCGGGATATGTTGAGCAGTTCTTC.

Concerning this clone itself: This same CDR3 is encoded by further DNA sequences in the sample. The genes are TRBV6-5 and TRBJ2-7; 9 bases are a match to TRBD2. The CDR3 is 15 residues long. Looked up from germline, CDR1 is MNHEY and CDR2 is SVGAGI. Losses at the gene ends were 2 bases for V and 3 bases for J; bases not matched to a gene: 5. The CDR3 sequence: CASSYGLAGLYEQYF. Here the CDR3 DNA reads TGTGCCAGCAGTTACGGGCTAGCGGGGCTCTACGAGCAGTACTTC.

The chain recombines TRBV7-9 with TRBJ2-2; no clear D. Germline loops: CDR1 SEHNR, CDR2 FQNEAQ (reference sequence). Between the trimmed V and J ends, which lost 10 bases and 8 bases, there was a span of 11 bases. The CDR3 loop spans 11 amino acids. This CDR3 reads CATLDLGELFF. Written as DNA, the CDR3 is TGTGCCACCCTGGATCTAGGGGAGCTGTTTTTT.

This chain connects TRBV11-2 to TRBJ1-2; D perhaps matches TRBD1 (6 bases). CDR1 and CDR2 from the germline V gene are SGHAT and FQNNGV. The CDR3 extends over 15 amino acids. V lost 1 base and J 12 bases, leaving 21 bases between the germline ends. CDR3 DNA: TGTGCCAGCAGCTTAGGTGGGGGGGCCTTTTCGCTAGACACCTTC. Encoded protein: CASSLGGGAFSLDTF.

As to this clone: Different DNA sequences within this sample yield the same CDR3. The chain has TRBV9 and TRBJ2-7, with a weak D call TRBD1 (5 bases). V lost 0 bases and J lost 4, with 8 bases in between. The CDR3 spans 13 residues. Germline V gene sequence: CDR1 SGDLS, CDR2 YYNGEE. The CDR3 coding sequence is TGTGCCAGCAGCGTAGCTACAGGATACGAGCAGTACTTC. Its protein is CASSVATGYEQYF.

The gene calls are TRBV5-4 and TRBJ1-1, with 7 bases identical to TRBD1. This CDR3 comprises 14 residues. The V segment lost 0 bases and the J segment 6 bases; nucleotides outside the gene matches: 5. Germline V gene data show CDR1 as SGHNT and CDR2 as YYREEE (reference sequence). CDR3 protein: CASSLEGGAAEAFF. CDR3 DNA sequence: TGTGCCAGCAGCTTGGAAGGGGGCGCCGCTGAAGCTTTCTTT.

This clone has a handful of counts. This specimen includes other DNA sequences encoding the same CDR3. This chain connects TRBV4-3 to TRBJ2-7; TRBD2 is a possible D gene (5 bases). Germline loops: CDR1 LGHNA, CDR2 YSLEER. V lost 0 bases, J lost 4 bases, and 7 bases lay in between. This CDR3 has 13 residues. CDR3 coding DNA: TGCGCCAGCAGCCAAGATCGGGGTTACGAGCAGTACTTC. Its translation is CASSQDRGYEQYF.

This chain connects TRBV7-6 to TRBJ2-6; the D is unclear. Trimming pared 4 bases from V and 0 bases from J, leaving 7 bases between. The length of the CDR3 is 15 residues. Germline-derived CDR1 and CDR2 are SGHVS and FNYEAQ. CDR3 bases: TGTGCCAGCAGCTCCGTAATCTCTGGGGCCAACGTCCTGACTTTC. It is translated as CASSSVISGANVLTF.

The DNA of the CDR3 is TGTGCCAGCAGCCGGGACTACTCCTCCTACGAGCAGTACTTC. Translation gives CASSRDYSSYEQYF. The chain is built from TRBV2 and TRBJ2-7; the match to TRBD2 covers 7 bases. J lost 0 bases, V lost 6 bases, and 5 bases had no gene match. Germline V CDR1 and CDR2: SNHLY, FYNNEI. The CDR3 is made up of 14 amino acids.

In DNA, the CDR3 is TGTGCCAGCAGCTTACACCCAACTAGCGGGGGCAGGTACGAGCAGTACTTC. It encodes CASSLHPTSGGRYEQYF. The V and J genes are TRBV13 and TRBJ2-7, with 11 bases fitting TRBD2. This CDR3 is 17 amino acids long. Unmatched junction bases numbered 10, after V lost 2 bases and J lost 4 bases. The germline V gene has CDR1 PRHDT and CDR2 FYEKMQ (reference sequence).

This clone was seen just once. This chain uses TRBV7-9 with TRBJ2-1, with TRBD2 matching 10 bases. Germline values: CDR1 SEHNR, CDR2 FQNEAQ (reference sequence). This CDR3 has 17 residues. Losses at the gene ends were 6 bases for V and 0 bases for J; bases not matched to a gene: 8. This CDR3 is CASRTPPSGSSYNEQFF. As DNA, the CDR3 is TGTGCCAGCAGAACACCCCCTAGCGGGAGCTCCTACAATGAGCAGTTCTTC.

This chain uses TRBV7-8 with TRBJ2-7, with 7 bases fitting TRBD1. The CDR3 loop spans 16 amino acids. Germline-derived CDR1 and CDR2 are SGHVS and FQNEAQ. J lost 9 bases, V lost 5 bases, and 19 bases had no gene match. The DNA of the CDR3 is TGTGCCAGCAGCCCTAACAGGGGCGCTGAGGATTTTGGGCAGTACTTC. This sequence encodes CASSPNRGAEDFGQYF.

The genes are TRBV7-8 and TRBJ1-1; D not certain. V dropped 0 bases and J dropped 0 bases, with 8 bases sitting between them. The CDR3 is 15 residues long. The germline CDR1 and CDR2 sequences are SGHVS and FQNEAQ. This CDR3 reads CASSLALGMNTEAFF. The CDR3 nucleotides read TGTGCCAGCAGCTTAGCCCTGGGAATGAACACTGAAGCTTTCTTT.

In DNA, the CDR3 is TGTGCCAGCACCACCTCTCAGTTACGGCCGATCGGCTCCTACGAGCAGTACTTC. The encoded protein is CASTTSQLRPIGSYEQYF. The chain has TRBV5-6 and TRBJ2-7; D is uncertain. Germline assignment: CDR1 SGHDT and CDR2 YYEEEE. The CDR3 consists of 18 residues. Trimming took off 6 bases at V and 0 bases at J, with 25 bases between the two ends.

The chain recombines TRBV7-9 with TRBJ2-7, with 8 bases fitting TRBD2. CDR1 is SEHNR, CDR2 FQNEAQ, per germline (reference sequence). The CDR3 sequence is 12 residues long. V shed 4 bases and J 10 bases; nucleotides not matched to a gene: 6. CDR3 nucleotides: TGTGCCAGCAGCTCCATAAGCGGGAGTCAGTACTTC. Its translation: CASSSISGSQYF.